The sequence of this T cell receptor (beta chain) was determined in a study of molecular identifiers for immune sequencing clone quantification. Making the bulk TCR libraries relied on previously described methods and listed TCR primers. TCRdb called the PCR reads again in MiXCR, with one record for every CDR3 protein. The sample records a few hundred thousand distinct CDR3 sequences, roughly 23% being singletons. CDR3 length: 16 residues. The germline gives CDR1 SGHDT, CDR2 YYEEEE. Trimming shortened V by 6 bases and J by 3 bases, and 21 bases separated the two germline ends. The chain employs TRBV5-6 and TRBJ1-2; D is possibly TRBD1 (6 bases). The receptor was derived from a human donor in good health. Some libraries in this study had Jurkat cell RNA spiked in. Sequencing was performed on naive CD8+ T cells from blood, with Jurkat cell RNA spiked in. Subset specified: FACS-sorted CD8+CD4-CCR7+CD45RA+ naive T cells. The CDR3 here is CASIFGTGPPHYGYTF. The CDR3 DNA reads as TGTGCCAGCATCTTCGGTACAGGGCCTCCGCACTATGGCTACACCTTC.